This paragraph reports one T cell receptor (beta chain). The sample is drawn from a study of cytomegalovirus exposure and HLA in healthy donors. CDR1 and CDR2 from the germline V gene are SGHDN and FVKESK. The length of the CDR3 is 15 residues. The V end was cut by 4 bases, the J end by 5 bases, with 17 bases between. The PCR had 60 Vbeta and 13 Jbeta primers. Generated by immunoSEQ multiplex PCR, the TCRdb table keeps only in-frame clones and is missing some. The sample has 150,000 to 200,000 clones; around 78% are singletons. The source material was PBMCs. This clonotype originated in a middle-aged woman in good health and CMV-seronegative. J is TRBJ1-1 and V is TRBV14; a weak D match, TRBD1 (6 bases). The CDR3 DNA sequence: TGTGCCAGCAGCCCTATCGCAGGGGTTAGGACTGAAGCTTTCTTT. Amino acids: CASSPIAGVRTEAFF.